The rows below give T cell receptor beta chains drawn from one sample of a study of cytomegalovirus exposure and HLA in healthy donors. The repertoire was sequenced with immunoSEQ multiplex PCR; TCRdb's copy has only in-frame clones and lacks some. The table has approximately 200,000 clones, around 81% seen once. Sequencing input: PBMCs. All receptors derive from a woman in her late teens or twenties in good health and CMV-seropositive. Each CDR3 is given with its conserved first and last residue. D genes are given only for firm matches. For some rows the clone size is stated as once, few or many, or as a class when expanded; others skip it.

NA	NA	TRBV7-9	TRBJ2-3	CASSYTGGATDTQYF	TGTGCCAGCAGCTATACGGGTGGGGCTACAGATACGCAGTATTTT
TRBD1	NA	TRBV28	TRBJ1-2	CASIHAGTGNGYTF	TGTGCCAGCATCCATGCCGGGACAGGAAATGGCTACACCTTC
TRBD2	NA	TRBV30	TRBJ2-2	CAWSVLAGSNTGELFF	TGTGCCTGGAGTGTACTAGCGGGGTCGAACACCGGGGAGCTGTTTTTT
NA	NA	TRBV6-5	TRBJ2-1	CASSTDSHNEQFF	TGTGCCAGCAGCACTGACAGCCACAATGAGCAGTTCTTC
NA	few	TRBV4-1	TRBJ2-7	CASSQSRRGHYEQYF	TGCGCCAGCAGCCAGAGCAGGAGGGGTCACTACGAGCAGTACTTC
NA	NA	TRBV7-9	TRBJ2-7	CASSLGRVQYF	TGTGCCAGCAGCTTAGGCCGAGTGCAGTACTTC
TRBD1	NA	TRBV4-3	TRBJ2-4	CASSQQTGWDIQYF	TGCGCCAGCAGCCAGCAGACAGGGTGGGACATTCAGTACTTC
TRBD1	NA	TRBV4-2	TRBJ1-2	CASSREVRTGSYGYTF	TGTGCCAGCAGCCGAGAAGTCAGGACAGGAAGCTATGGCTACACCTTC
TRBD2	NA	TRBV2	TRBJ2-7	CAGRYGGEGEQYF	TGTGCCGGTCGATATGGAGGGGAGGGCGAGCAGTACTTC
TRBD2	NA	TRBV27	TRBJ2-7	CASSPTLLTSGDEQYF	TGTGCCAGCAGTCCAACCTTACTGACTAGCGGGGACGAGCAGTACTTC
NA	NA	TRBV7-9	TRBJ1-4	CASSPLNGKLFF	TGTGCCAGCAGCCCCCTAAATGGAAAACTGTTTTTT
NA	few	TRBV5-6	TRBJ1-2	CASSLVREGGFRGYTF	TGTGCCAGCAGCTTGGTGAGGGAGGGAGGATTCCGTGGCTACACCTTC
TRBD1	NA	TRBV13	TRBJ2-1	CASRRWTGSSYNEQFF	TGTGCCAGCAGGAGATGGACAGGTAGCTCCTACAATGAGCAGTTCTTC
NA	NA	TRBV11-3	TRBJ2-3	CASSLAGLSTDTQYF	TGTGCCAGCAGCTTGGCAGGATTGAGCACAGATACGCAGTATTTT
NA	NA	TRBV9	TRBJ1-1	CASSATPRALNTEAFF	TGTGCCAGCAGCGCCACCCCGAGGGCTCTGAACACTGAAGCTTTCTTT
NA	few	TRBV7-9	TRBJ1-4	CASSLGSQLATNEKLFF	TGTGCCAGCAGCTTAGGGAGCCAGCTTGCAACTAATGAAAAACTGTTTTTT
TRBD2	NA	TRBV28	TRBJ2-1	CASLPLTSAGARDEQFF	TGTGCCAGCCTCCCACTTACTAGCGCGGGAGCGAGGGATGAGCAGTTCTTC
TRBD1	NA	TRBV6-4	TRBJ2-2	CASSPAQGDTGELFF	TGTGCCAGCAGTCCTGCCCAGGGGGACACCGGGGAGCTGTTTTTT
NA	NA	TRBV4-1	TRBJ1-1	CASSQAMGRKTEAFF	TGCGCCAGCAGCCAGGCCATGGGGCGTAAGACTGAAGCTTTCTTT
NA	NA	TRBV4-1	TRBJ1-1	CASSQQRTKNTEAFF	TGCGCCAGCAGCCAACAAAGGACAAAGAACACTGAAGCTTTCTTT
NA	NA	TRBV6-5	TRBJ1-1	CASSKPPLGNTEAFF	TGTGCCAGCAGCAAGCCCCCCCTTGGGAACACTGAAGCTTTCTTT
NA	NA	TRBV18	TRBJ2-1	CASSPASYNEQFF	TGTGCCAGCTCACCGGCCAGCTACAATGAGCAGTTCTTC
NA	NA	TRBV5-1	TRBJ1-1	CASSLSPPGIEAFF	TGCGCCAGCAGCTTGAGTCCTCCAGGAATTGAAGCTTTCTTT
TRBD1	once	TRBV6-1	TRBJ2-3	CASREGAVGTDTQYF	TGTGCCAGCAGAGAGGGGGCCGTGGGGACAGATACGCAGTATTTT
NA	few	TRBV6-4	TRBJ1-1	CASSATELGATEAFF	TGTGCCAGCAGTGCGACCGAGTTGGGGGCCACTGAAGCTTTCTTT
TRBD2	NA	TRBV13	TRBJ2-1	CASSLGGGTSSYNEQFF	TGTGCCAGCAGCTTGGGCGGGGGGACGAGCTCCTACAATGAGCAGTTCTTC
TRBD2	NA	TRBV7-9	TRBJ2-5	CASSYIAGGPQETQYF	TGTGCCAGCAGCTATATAGCGGGGGGCCCGCAAGAGACCCAGTACTTC
NA	NA	TRBV27	TRBJ2-7	CASSPASGAYEQYF	TGTGCCAGCAGTCCGGCCTCAGGGGCCTACGAGCAGTACTTC
TRBD2	NA	TRBV25-1	TRBJ2-3	CASSEYRGGTDTQYF	TGTGCCAGCAGTGAATACCGGGGGGGCACAGATACGCAGTATTTT
TRBD2	few	TRBV5-4	TRBJ2-5	CASSSLAGGLKTQYF	TGTGCCAGCAGCTCCCTAGCGGGGGGACTCAAGACCCAGTACTTC
NA	NA	TRBV4-1	TRBJ2-6	CASRPTRGPSGANVLTF	TGCGCCAGCAGGCCCACACGGGGTCCCTCTGGGGCCAACGTCCTGACTTTC
NA	NA	TRBV6-7	TRBJ2-3	CASRPTTSTDTQYF	TGTGCCAGCAGACCAACGACTAGCACAGATACGCAGTATTTT
NA	NA	TRBV30	TRBJ2-7	CAWSKDRPYEQYF	TGTGCCTGGAGTAAGGACAGACCCTACGAGCAGTACTTC